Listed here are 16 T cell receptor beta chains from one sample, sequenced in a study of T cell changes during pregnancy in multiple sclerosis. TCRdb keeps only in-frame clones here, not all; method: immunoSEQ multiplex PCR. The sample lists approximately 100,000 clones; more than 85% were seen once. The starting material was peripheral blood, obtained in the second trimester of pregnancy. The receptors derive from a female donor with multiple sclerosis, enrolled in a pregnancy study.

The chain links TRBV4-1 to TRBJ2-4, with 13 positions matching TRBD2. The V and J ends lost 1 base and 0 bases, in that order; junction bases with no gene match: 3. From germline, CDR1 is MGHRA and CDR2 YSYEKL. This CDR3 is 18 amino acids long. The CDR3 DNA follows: TGCGCCAGCAGCCAAGGACTAGCGGGAGGCCTAGCCAAAAACATTCAGTACTTC. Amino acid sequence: CASSQGLAGGLAKNIQYF.

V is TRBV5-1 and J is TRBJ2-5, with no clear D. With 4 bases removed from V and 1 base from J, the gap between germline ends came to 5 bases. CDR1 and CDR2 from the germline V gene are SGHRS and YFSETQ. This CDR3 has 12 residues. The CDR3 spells CASSLRQETQYF. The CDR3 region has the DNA TGCGCCAGCAGCCTGCGCCAAGAGACCCAGTACTTC.

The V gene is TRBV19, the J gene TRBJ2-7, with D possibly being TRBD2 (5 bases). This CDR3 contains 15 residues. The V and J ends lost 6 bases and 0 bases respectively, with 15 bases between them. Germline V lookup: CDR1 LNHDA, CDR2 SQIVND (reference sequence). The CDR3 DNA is TGTGCCAGTAGACTGAGGGCGATTGACTCCTACGAGCAGTACTTC. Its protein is CASRLRAIDSYEQYF.

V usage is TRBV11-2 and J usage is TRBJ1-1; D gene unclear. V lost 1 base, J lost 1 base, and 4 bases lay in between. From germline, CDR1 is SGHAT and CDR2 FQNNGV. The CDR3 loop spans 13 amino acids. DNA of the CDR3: TGTGCCAGCAGCTTAGGAGCGAACACTGAAGCTTTCTTT. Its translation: CASSLGANTEAFF.

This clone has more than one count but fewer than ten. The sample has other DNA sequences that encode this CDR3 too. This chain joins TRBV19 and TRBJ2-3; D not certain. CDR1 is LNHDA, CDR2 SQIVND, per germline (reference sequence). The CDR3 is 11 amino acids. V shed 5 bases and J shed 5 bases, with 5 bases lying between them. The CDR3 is CASSSGDTQYF. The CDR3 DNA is TGTGCCAGTAGTTCGGGAGATACGCAGTATTTT.

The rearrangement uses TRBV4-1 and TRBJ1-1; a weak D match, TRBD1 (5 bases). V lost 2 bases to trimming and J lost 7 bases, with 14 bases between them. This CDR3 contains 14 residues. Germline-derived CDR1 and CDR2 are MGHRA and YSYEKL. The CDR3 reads CASSQKRLGGEAFF. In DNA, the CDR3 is TGCGCCAGCAGCCAAAAGAGGTTGGGGGGTGAAGCTTTCTTT.

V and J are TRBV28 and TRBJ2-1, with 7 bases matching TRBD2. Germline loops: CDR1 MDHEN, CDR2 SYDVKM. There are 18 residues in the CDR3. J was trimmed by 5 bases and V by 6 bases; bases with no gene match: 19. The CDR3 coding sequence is TGTGCCAGCAGCCCTAGTGGGAGGGCCTTTATTGTCCACAATGAGCAGTTCTTC. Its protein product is CASSPSGRAFIVHNEQFF.

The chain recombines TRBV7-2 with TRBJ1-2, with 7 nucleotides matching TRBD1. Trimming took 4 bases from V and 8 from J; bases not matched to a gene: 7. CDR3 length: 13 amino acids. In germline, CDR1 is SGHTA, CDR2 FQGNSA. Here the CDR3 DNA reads TGTGCCAGCAGCTCCCGACAGGGTGTGGGCTACACCTTC. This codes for CASSSRQGVGYTF. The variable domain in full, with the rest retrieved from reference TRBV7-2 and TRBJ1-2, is GAGVSQSPSNKVTEKGKDVELRCDPISGHTALYWYRQSLGQGLEFLIYFQGNSAPDKSGLPSDRFSAERTGGSVSTLTIQRTQQEDSAVYLCASSSRQGVGYTFGSGTRLTVV.

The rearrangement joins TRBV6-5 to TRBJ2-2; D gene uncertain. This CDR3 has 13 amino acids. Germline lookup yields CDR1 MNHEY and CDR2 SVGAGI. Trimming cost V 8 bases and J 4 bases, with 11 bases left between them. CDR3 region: CASSEHLTGELFF. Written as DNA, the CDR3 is TGTGCCAGCTCGGAGCACCTCACCGGGGAGCTGTTTTTT.

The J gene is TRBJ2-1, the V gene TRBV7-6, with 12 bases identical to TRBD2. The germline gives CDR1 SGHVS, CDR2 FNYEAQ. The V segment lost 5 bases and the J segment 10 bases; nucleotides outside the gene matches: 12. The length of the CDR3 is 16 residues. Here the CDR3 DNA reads TGTGCCAGCAGCGTCAGCCTAGCGGGAGGGCCGGGGGAGCAGTTCTTC. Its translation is CASSVSLAGGPGEQFF.

Written as DNA, the CDR3 is TGCGCCAGCAGCTTTGATTACGGGCGGGACCCGTGGACTGAAGCTTTCTTT. Amino acids: CASSFDYGRDPWTEAFF. The chain is built from TRBV5-1 and TRBJ1-1; possibly TRBD1 for D (5 bases). The CDR3 has 17 amino acids. The V end was cut by 2 bases, the J end by 5 bases, with 22 bases between. From germline, CDR1 is SGHRS and CDR2 YFSETQ. The variable domain in full, completed from reference TRBV5-1 and TRBJ1-1, reads KAGVTQTPRYLIKTRGQQVTLSCSPISGHRSVSWYQQTPGQGLQFLFEYFSETQRNKGNFPGRFSGRQFSNSRSEMNVSTLELGDSALYLCASSFDYGRDPWTEAFFGQGTRLTVV.

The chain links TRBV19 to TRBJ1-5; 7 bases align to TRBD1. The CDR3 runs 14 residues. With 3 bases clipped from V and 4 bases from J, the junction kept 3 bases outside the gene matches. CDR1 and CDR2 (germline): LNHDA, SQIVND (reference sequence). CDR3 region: CASSITGANQPQHF. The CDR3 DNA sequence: TGTGCCAGTAGTATCACAGGGGCAAATCAGCCCCAGCATTTT.

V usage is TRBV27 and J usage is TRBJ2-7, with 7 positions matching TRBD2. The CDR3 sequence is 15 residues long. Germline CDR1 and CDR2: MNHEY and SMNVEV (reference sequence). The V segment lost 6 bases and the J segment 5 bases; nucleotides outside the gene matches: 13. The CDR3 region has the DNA TGTGCCAGCAGCCGTAAGACTAGCTCGTTTCACGAGCAGTACTTC. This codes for CASSRKTSSFHEQYF.

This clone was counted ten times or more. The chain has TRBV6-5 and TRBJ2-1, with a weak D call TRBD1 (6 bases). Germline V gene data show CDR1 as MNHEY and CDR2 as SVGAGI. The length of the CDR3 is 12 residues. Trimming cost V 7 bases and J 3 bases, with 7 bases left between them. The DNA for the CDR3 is TGTGCCAGCACGACAGGCTACAATGAGCAGTTCTTC. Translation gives CASTTGYNEQFF.

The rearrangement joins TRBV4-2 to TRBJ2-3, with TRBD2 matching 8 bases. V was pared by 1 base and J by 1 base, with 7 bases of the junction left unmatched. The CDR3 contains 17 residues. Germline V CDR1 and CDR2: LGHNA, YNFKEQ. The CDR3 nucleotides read TGTGCCAGCAGCCAAGGCGCCGGACTAGCAGGCACAGATACGCAGTATTTT. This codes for CASSQGAGLAGTDTQYF.

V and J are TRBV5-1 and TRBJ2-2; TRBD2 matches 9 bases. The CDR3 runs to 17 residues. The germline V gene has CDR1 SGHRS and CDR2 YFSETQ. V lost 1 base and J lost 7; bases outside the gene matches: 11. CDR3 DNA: TGCGCCAGCAGCTTGAACCGCGGACTAGCGAATGGCGGGGAGCTGTTTTTT. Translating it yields CASSLNRGLANGGELFF.